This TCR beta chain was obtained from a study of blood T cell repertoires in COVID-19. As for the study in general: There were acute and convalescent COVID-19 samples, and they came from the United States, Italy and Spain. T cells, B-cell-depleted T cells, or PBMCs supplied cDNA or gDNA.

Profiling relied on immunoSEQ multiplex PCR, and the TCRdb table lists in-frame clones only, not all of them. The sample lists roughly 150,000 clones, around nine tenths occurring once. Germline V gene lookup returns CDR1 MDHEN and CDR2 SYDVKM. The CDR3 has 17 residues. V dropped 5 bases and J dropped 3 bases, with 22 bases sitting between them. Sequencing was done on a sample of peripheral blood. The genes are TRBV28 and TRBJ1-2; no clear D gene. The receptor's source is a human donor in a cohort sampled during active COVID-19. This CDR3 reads CASSPPPQRAFYYGYTF. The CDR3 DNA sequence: TGTGCCAGCAGTCCTCCTCCCCAGCGCGCCTTTTACTATGGCTACACCTTC.